A selection of T cell receptor beta chains follows, all from one sample in a study of T cell clones after liver transplantation. Sequencing was performed with immunoSEQ multiplex PCR; in TCRdb, only in-frame clones are kept and a portion is missing. There are roughly 53,000 clones in the sample; under 85% occur only once, and over 8% lies in the top ten. The specimen comprised CD4+ T cells from blood, sampled at the 22-month timepoint. The receptor source for this set is a human patient who received a liver transplant. Part of the T cell pool may stem from the graft donor. Each CDR3 is given with its conserved first and last residue. Fields, in order: V gene, clone size, J gene, D gene, CDR3 DNA, CDR3 protein. The D gene is left open where the match is weak. Size is stated for part of the rows, as once, few or many counts, or as a class when the clone is expanded.

V gene: TRBV29-1; clone size: -; J gene: TRBJ2-3; D gene: TRBD1; CDR3 DNA: TGCAGCGTCGGACAGGGGGCAACAGATACGCAGTATTTT; CDR3 protein: CSVGQGATDTQYF
V gene: TRBV28; clone size: -; J gene: TRBJ2-2; D gene: TRBD1; CDR3 DNA: TGTGCCAGCACCACAGCGGGACAGGGGGCCGGGGAGCTGTTTTTT; CDR3 protein: CASTTAGQGAGELFF
V gene: TRBV10-2; clone size: -; J gene: TRBJ2-1; D gene: TRBD2; CDR3 DNA: TGCGCCAGCTCCCTAGCGGGCATCTCCTACAATGAGCAGTTCTTC; CDR3 protein: CASSLAGISYNEQFF
V gene: TRBV30; clone size: few; J gene: TRBJ2-3; D gene: -; CDR3 DNA: TGTGCCTGGATTAGAGGGGGCACAGATACGCAGTATTTT; CDR3 protein: CAWIRGGTDTQYF
V gene: TRBV6-1; clone size: few; J gene: TRBJ1-5; D gene: -; CDR3 DNA: TGTGCCAGCAGTGAAATGAGGGGCAATCAGCCCCAGCATTTT; CDR3 protein: CASSEMRGNQPQHF
V gene: TRBV5-5; clone size: few; J gene: TRBJ1-1; D gene: -; CDR3 DNA: TGTGCCAGCAGCTTGAACTACGGCACTGAAGCTTTCTTT; CDR3 protein: CASSLNYGTEAFF
V gene: TRBV6-1; clone size: -; J gene: TRBJ2-2; D gene: -; CDR3 DNA: TGTGCCAGCAGTGAACGGCAGGGTATCGGGGAGCTGTTTTTT; CDR3 protein: CASSERQGIGELFF
V gene: TRBV7-2; clone size: -; J gene: TRBJ1-2; D gene: -; CDR3 DNA: TGTGCCAGCAGCTCCGAAGGCTATGGCTACACCTTC; CDR3 protein: CASSSEGYGYTF
V gene: TRBV6-6; clone size: -; J gene: TRBJ1-1; D gene: TRBD1; CDR3 DNA: TGTGCCAGCAGTTCCCTGACAGGGTGGGACACTGAAGCTTTCTTT; CDR3 protein: CASSSLTGWDTEAFF
V gene: TRBV19; clone size: few; J gene: TRBJ1-3; D gene: -; CDR3 DNA: TGTGCCAGCGACTCAGGGGCGGCTGGAAACACCATATATTTT; CDR3 protein: CASDSGAAGNTIYF
V gene: TRBV18; clone size: -; J gene: TRBJ1-6; D gene: TRBD1; CDR3 DNA: TGTGCCAGCGGGGACAGGGTGGATTCACCCCTCCACTTT; CDR3 protein: CASGDRVDSPLHF
V gene: TRBV5-5; clone size: once; J gene: TRBJ2-7; D gene: -; CDR3 DNA: TGTGCCAGCAGTTCGACAGCCGCCTACGAGCAGTACTTC; CDR3 protein: CASSSTAAYEQYF
V gene: TRBV5-4; clone size: many; J gene: TRBJ2-1; D gene: TRBD2; CDR3 DNA: TGTGCCAGCAGCTTGGTTAGTCTAGCGGGGAATAATGAGCAGTTCTTC; CDR3 protein: CASSLVSLAGNNEQFF
V gene: TRBV7-2; clone size: few; J gene: TRBJ2-5; D gene: -; CDR3 DNA: TGTGCCAGCAGCCGAGGACTGTGGGAGACCCAGTACTTC; CDR3 protein: CASSRGLWETQYF
V gene: TRBV6-1; clone size: -; J gene: TRBJ1-1; D gene: -; CDR3 DNA: TGTGCCAGCAGTGATTTGGTTACTGAAGCTTTCTTT; CDR3 protein: CASSDLVTEAFF
V gene: TRBV4-1; clone size: -; J gene: TRBJ2-7; D gene: -; CDR3 DNA: TGCGCCAGCAGCCAAGGGAGGAGGGGGGGGCGAGGTGATGAGCAGTACTTC; CDR3 protein: CASSQGRRGGRGDEQYF
V gene: TRBV27; clone size: -; J gene: TRBJ1-2; D gene: -; CDR3 DNA: TGTGCCAGCAGTTTATACCCGGGGGGAAACTATGGCTACACCTTC; CDR3 protein: CASSLYPGGNYGYTF
V gene: TRBV28; clone size: -; J gene: TRBJ2-7; D gene: TRBD1; CDR3 DNA: TGTGCCACCAACACAGGGGGAGATTTCTACGAGCAGTACTTC; CDR3 protein: CATNTGGDFYEQYF
V gene: TRBV19; clone size: -; J gene: TRBJ1-2; D gene: -; CDR3 DNA: TGTGCCAGTAGTACGCCGGAAGCGACTTATGGCTACACCTTC; CDR3 protein: CASSTPEATYGYTF
V gene: TRBV4-1; clone size: -; J gene: TRBJ1-3; D gene: -; CDR3 DNA: TGCGCCAGCAGCCAAGGTCAGCCGGTGGGGCAAAACACCATATATTTT; CDR3 protein: CASSQGQPVGQNTIYF
V gene: TRBV11-2; clone size: many; J gene: TRBJ2-7; D gene: -; CDR3 DNA: TGTGCCAGCAGCTTAGATCCAGGCTCCTACGAGCAGTACTTC; CDR3 protein: CASSLDPGSYEQYF
V gene: TRBV7-7; clone size: -; J gene: TRBJ2-1; D gene: -; CDR3 DNA: TGTGCTAGCAGTCCTGGGTGGGGGATACGGTTCTTC; CDR3 protein: CASSPGWGIRFF
V gene: TRBV6-1; clone size: -; J gene: TRBJ1-3; D gene: -; CDR3 DNA: TGTGCCAGCAGTGTCGGGGGCTCTGGAAACACCATATATTTT; CDR3 protein: CASSVGGSGNTIYF
V gene: TRBV5-8; clone size: few; J gene: TRBJ1-5; D gene: -; CDR3 DNA: TGTGCCAGCAGCCCCTGGGGGGGAGAGCCTAATCAGCCCCAGCATTTT; CDR3 protein: CASSPWGGEPNQPQHF
V gene: TRBV28; clone size: -; J gene: TRBJ2-7; D gene: -; CDR3 DNA: TGTGCCAGCAGTTTATGGGGTACACAACCCTACGAGCAGTACTTC; CDR3 protein: CASSLWGTQPYEQYF
V gene: TRBV9; clone size: -; J gene: TRBJ2-1; D gene: -; CDR3 DNA: TGTGCCAGCCATAATGGGCTCAGCAATGAGCAGTTCTTC; CDR3 protein: CASHNGLSNEQFF
V gene: TRBV30; clone size: -; J gene: TRBJ1-4; D gene: -; CDR3 DNA: TGTGCCTGGAGTCGACTTCGAGCCTCTAATGAAAAACTGTTTTTT; CDR3 protein: CAWSRLRASNEKLFF
V gene: TRBV28; clone size: -; J gene: TRBJ1-6; D gene: -; CDR3 DNA: TGTGCCAGCAGTTCCCCGACCGGGGGAGATAATTCACCCCTCCACTTT; CDR3 protein: CASSSPTGGDNSPLHF
V gene: TRBV7-9; clone size: -; J gene: TRBJ2-1; D gene: -; CDR3 DNA: TGTGCCAGCAGCTTTGTGCAGGGTAACAATGAGCAGTTCTTC; CDR3 protein: CASSFVQGNNEQFF
V gene: TRBV5-1; clone size: -; J gene: TRBJ1-6; D gene: -; CDR3 DNA: TGCGCCAGCAGCTCTTCCGAAGGCGGTTATAATTCACCCCTCCACTTT; CDR3 protein: CASSSSEGGYNSPLHF
V gene: TRBV30; clone size: -; J gene: TRBJ1-5; D gene: TRBD1; CDR3 DNA: TGTGCCTGGAGGGCCCCGGACAGGGGCCATCAGCCCCAGCATTTT; CDR3 protein: CAWRAPDRGHQPQHF
V gene: TRBV4-1; clone size: -; J gene: TRBJ1-2; D gene: -; CDR3 DNA: TGCGCCAGCAGCCAAGATCAGACAGAAAACTATGGCTACACCTTC; CDR3 protein: CASSQDQTENYGYTF
V gene: TRBV29-1; clone size: -; J gene: TRBJ2-7; D gene: TRBD1; CDR3 DNA: TGCAGCGTCGAATCTGACAGGGGCAACGAGCAGTACTTC; CDR3 protein: CSVESDRGNEQYF
V gene: TRBV18; clone size: -; J gene: TRBJ1-2; D gene: TRBD1; CDR3 DNA: TGTGCCAGCTCACCCGGGACAGGGGATTATGGCTACACCTTC; CDR3 protein: CASSPGTGDYGYTF
V gene: TRBV9; clone size: -; J gene: TRBJ1-2; D gene: TRBD1; CDR3 DNA: TGTGCCAGCAGCCCCGGGGGGCAGGGGGCTTACTATGGCTACACCTTC; CDR3 protein: CASSPGGQGAYYGYTF
V gene: TRBV6-6; clone size: -; J gene: TRBJ2-7; D gene: -; CDR3 DNA: TGTGCCAGCAGTTATGGTCCGTGGGAGCAGTACTTC; CDR3 protein: CASSYGPWEQYF
V gene: TRBV7-8; clone size: few; J gene: TRBJ2-5; D gene: -; CDR3 DNA: TGTGCCAGCAGCTTAGGTCGAGGAGCCGCACGTCGAGTATCTAAAGAGACCCAGTACTTC; CDR3 protein: CASSLGRGAARRVSKETQYF
V gene: TRBV5-1; clone size: -; J gene: TRBJ1-2; D gene: -; CDR3 DNA: TGCGCCAGCAGCCCGTCGGGCAGGTTCTATGGCTACACCTTC; CDR3 protein: CASSPSGRFYGYTF
V gene: TRBV11-2; clone size: -; J gene: TRBJ1-6; D gene: -; CDR3 DNA: TGTGCCAGCAGCTTAGGGACCGGGACTTCCAATTCACCCCTCCACTTT; CDR3 protein: CASSLGTGTSNSPLHF
V gene: TRBV7-9; clone size: -; J gene: TRBJ1-2; D gene: -; CDR3 DNA: TGTGCCAGCAGCTTAGCGAGAGGAATGGTCCAGGGAGGAGGCTACACCTTC; CDR3 protein: CASSLARGMVQGGGYTF
V gene: TRBV19; clone size: -; J gene: TRBJ1-4; D gene: -; CDR3 DNA: TGTGCCAGTAGTTTCACAGGGAGTAATGAAAAACTGTTTTTT; CDR3 protein: CASSFTGSNEKLFF
V gene: TRBV28; clone size: -; J gene: TRBJ2-1; D gene: -; CDR3 DNA: TGTGCCAGCAGTTTAATAAACGGGGGGCACTACAATGAGCAGTTCTTC; CDR3 protein: CASSLINGGHYNEQFF
V gene: TRBV6-5; clone size: -; J gene: TRBJ2-5; D gene: -; CDR3 DNA: TGTGCCAGCGGAAGCTGGGGTACCGAGACCCAGTACTTC; CDR3 protein: CASGSWGTETQYF
V gene: TRBV7-8; clone size: few; J gene: TRBJ1-2; D gene: TRBD1; CDR3 DNA: TGTGCCAGCAGCGAAGGGGGCGCTAACTATGGCTACACCTTC; CDR3 protein: CASSEGGANYGYTF
V gene: TRBV9; clone size: -; J gene: TRBJ1-1; D gene: -; CDR3 DNA: TGTGCCAGCAGCCCCGGGGGGACTAGGAACACTGAAGCTTTCTTT; CDR3 protein: CASSPGGTRNTEAFF
V gene: TRBV25-1; clone size: few; J gene: TRBJ2-1; D gene: -; CDR3 DNA: TGTGCCAGCAGTAACCTCATGGTCTACCACAGTGAGCAGTTCTTC; CDR3 protein: CASSNLMVYHSEQFF